This T cell receptor (beta chain) was captured by sequencing in a study of blood T cells in healthy people across ages. Study-level points and caveats: A greater number of naive CD4+ cells and higher diversity distinguished long-lived donors from aged donors.

This clonotype has just a few counts. Antigen unknown. Primers used in a second PCR of about 6 to 12 cycles were a sample-barcoded 5' primer and a J-beta primer mix. Using its own MiXCR run on the 5' RACE reads, TCRdb lists one record per CDR3 protein. The sample lists over a million distinct CDR3 sequences, 35% to 45% seen once, with less than 5% in the top ten. Trimming shortened V by 5 bases and J by 11 bases, and 12 bases separated the two germline ends. This CDR3 is 10 amino acids long. The germline V gene has CDR1 SQVTM and CDR2 ANQGSEA. This TCR was sampled from a woman aged 18-29 years in good health. Sequencing used blood. The rearrangement joins TRBV29-1 to TRBJ1-2, with D hard to call. The CDR3 coding sequence is TGCAGCGTTTCCCCCCTTCCTTACACCTTC. It specifies CSVSPLPYTF.